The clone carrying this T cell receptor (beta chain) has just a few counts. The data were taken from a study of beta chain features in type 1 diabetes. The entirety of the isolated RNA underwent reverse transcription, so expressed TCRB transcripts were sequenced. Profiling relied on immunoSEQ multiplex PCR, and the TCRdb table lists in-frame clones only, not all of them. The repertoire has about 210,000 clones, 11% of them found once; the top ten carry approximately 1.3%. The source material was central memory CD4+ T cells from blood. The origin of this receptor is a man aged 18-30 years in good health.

The DNA for the CDR3 is TGCGCCAGCAGCCGGCTCATTGGGGGACTGAACACAGATACGCAGTATTTT. This codes for CASSRLIGGLNTDTQYF. V gene TRBV4-3 combines with J gene TRBJ2-3; tentatively, D is TRBD2 (6 bases). Trimming shortened V by 4 bases and J by 2 bases, and 19 bases separated the two germline ends. From germline, CDR1 is LGHNA and CDR2 YSLEER. This CDR3 region has 17 residues.